These 26 T cell receptor beta chains were sequenced from one sample in a study of regulatory T cells in long-lasting Graves disease. Sample time point: newly diagnosed GD, antithyroid drugs for less than 3 months. Following extraction of RNA from PBMCs, that RNA was used to make the TCR library. Combining iRepertoire HTBI primers with Arm-PCR of CDR3 regions, the authors built TCR beta libraries. TCRdb reprocessed the multiplex PCR reads via MiXCR and lists one record per CDR3 protein. The data contain roughly 420,000 distinct CDR3 sequences, 16% of them singletons. These data also featured in a second study, about T cells in Graves' hyperthyroidism and ophthalmopathy.

The source was peripheral blood mononuclear cells (PBMCs), collected at new diagnosis, from a patient treated with antithyroid drugs. The origin of the receptors is a woman under 30 with Graves disease.

This clonotype appeared many times. The CDR3 DNA reads as TGTGCCAGCAGCCAAGAATCCGACAGGAACACTGAAGCTTTCTTT. Its protein is CASSQESDRNTEAFF. The V call is TRBV3-1, the J call TRBJ1-1, with D possibly TRBD1 on 5 matching bases. CDR1 is LGHDT, CDR2 YNNKEL, per germline (reference sequence). Trimming removed 0 bases from V and 1 base from J, with 9 bases in between. CDR3 length: 15 amino acids.

The rearrangement joins TRBV3-1 to TRBJ2-1; 8 nucleotides match TRBD2. The ends lost 1 base at V and 9 bases at J; junction bases unmatched: 17. This CDR3 is built from 18 residues. CDR1 and CDR2 (germline): LGHDT, YNNKEL (reference sequence). CDR3 protein: CASSQAGEDGRASSEQFF. The CDR3 nucleotides read TGTGCCAGCAGCCAAGCCGGGGAGGACGGGAGGGCCTCCAGTGAGCAGTTCTTC.

A remark on this clonotype: A much larger clone differs from this one at a single base, so this may be a read error. This rearrangement joins TRBV7-6 to TRBJ2-5; no definite D call. The CDR3 loop spans 12 amino acids. Germline V gene data show CDR1 as SGHVS and CDR2 as FNYEAQ. The V end lost 1 base, the J end lost 5 bases, and 5 bases lay between the germline ends. The CDR3 loop is CASSLEAETQYF. CDR3 DNA: TGTGCCAGCAGCTTAGAGGCGGAGACCCAGTACTTC. Drawing the rest from reference TRBV7-6 and TRBJ2-5, the complete variable domain is GAGVSQSPRYKVTKRGQDVALRCDPISGHVSLYWYRQALGQGPEFLTYFNYEAQQDKSGLPNDRFSAERPEGSISTLTIQRTEQRDSAMYRCASSLEAETQYFGPGTRLLVL.

The genes are TRBV7-9 and TRBJ1-5; the D gene is possibly TRBD1 (5 bases). The V and J ends lost 2 bases and 7 bases respectively, with 6 bases between them. The CDR3 sequence is 12 residues long. Looked up from germline, CDR1 is SEHNR and CDR2 is FQNEAQ (reference sequence). DNA for the CDR3: TGTGCCAGCAGCTTACAGGGACAGCCCCAGCATTTT. As protein: CASSLQGQPQHF. The full variable domain, rest sourced from reference TRBV7-9 and TRBJ1-5, is DTGVSQNPRHKITKRGQNVTFRCDPISEHNRLYWYRQTLGQGPEFLTYFQNEAQLEKSRLLSDRFSAERPKGSFSTLEIQRTEQGDSAMYLCASSLQGQPQHFGDGTRLSIL.

This clonotype was counted many times. This chain links TRBV11-2 with TRBJ2-3, with D maybe TRBD2 (6 bases). The CDR3 covers 19 residues. Germline CDR1 is SGHAT and CDR2 is FQNNGV. V lost 0 bases to trimming and J lost 5 bases, with 24 bases between them. The CDR3 DNA is TGTGCCAGCAGCTTAGATTGGACCTTCGGGGCGGGGCCTGAAGATACGCAGTATTTT. Protein: CASSLDWTFGAGPEDTQYF.

This clonotype was found many times. The chain has TRBV28 and TRBJ2-1; D not resolved. V lost 6 bases and J 4 bases, leaving 10 bases between the germline ends. Germline CDR1 is MDHEN and CDR2 is SYDVKM. The CDR3 covers 13 residues. For the CDR3, the DNA is TGTGCCAGCAGCTTAACCTCGTACAATGAGCAGTTCTTC. Translation: CASSLTSYNEQFF.

The J gene is TRBJ2-3, the V gene TRBV14; D perhaps matches TRBD2 (5 bases). Trimming removed 1 base from V and 5 bases from J, with 10 bases in between. This CDR3 comprises 14 residues. Germline V gives CDR1 SGHDN, CDR2 FVKESK. In DNA, the CDR3 is TGTGCCAGCAGCCAAGGATTTCGGGGAGATACGCAGTATTTT. It specifies CASSQGFRGDTQYF. Variable domain in full (rest from reference TRBV14 and TRBJ2-3): EAGVTQFPSHSVIEKGQTVTLRCDPISGHDNLYWYRRVMGKEIKFLLHFVKESKQDESGMPNNRFLAERTGGTYSTLKVQPAELEDSGVYFCASSQGFRGDTQYFGPGTRLTVL.

This clonotype was seen repeatedly, ten times or more. The chain recombines TRBV29-1 with TRBJ2-7, with D perhaps TRBD2 (5 bases). Germline V gene data show CDR1 as SQVTM and CDR2 as ANQGSEA. The CDR3 loop spans 13 amino acids. Deletions cut 6 bases from V and 5 bases from J, with 17 bases between. In DNA, the CDR3 is TGCAGCGTCACTCACGCGAGGGTTGACGAGCAGTACTTC. It codes for CSVTHARVDEQYF.

This clonotype was counted at least ten times. The V call is TRBV15, the J call TRBJ2-1; D may be TRBD2 (5 bases). The CDR3 covers 14 residues. Trimming took 7 bases from V and 7 from J, leaving 17 bases between them. The V gene's germline CDR1 is LNHNV and CDR2 YYDKDF (reference sequence). This CDR3 reads CATNDEAPGNEQFF. As DNA, the CDR3 is TGTGCCACCAACGACGAGGCGCCGGGAAATGAGCAGTTCTTC.

This chain joins TRBV6-2 or TRBV6-3 and TRBJ2-2; 9 bases are shared with TRBD2. Germline CDR1 MNHEY, CDR2 SVGEGT. The CDR3 has 17 amino acids. J was trimmed by 5 bases and V by 10 bases; bases with no gene match: 17. The CDR3 reads CATTFSSGIHRTGELFF. CDR3 in DNA: TGTGCCACCACCTTTTCTAGCGGGATCCATAGAACCGGGGAGCTGTTTTTT.

This chain joins TRBV4-1 and TRBJ2-1; 10 positions agree with TRBD2. Trimming took 1 base from V and 3 from J; bases not matched to a gene: 6. This CDR3 contains 17 residues. Germline CDR1 MGHRA, CDR2 YSYEKL. The CDR3 DNA is TGCGCCAGCAGCCAAGGACCCGCTAGCGGGAGCTACAATGAGCAGTTCTTC. It codes for CASSQGPASGSYNEQFF.

This clonotype was seen repeatedly, ten times or more. V usage is TRBV12-3 or TRBV12-4 and J usage is TRBJ2-3; 7 positions match TRBD2. The V and J ends lost 4 bases and 6 bases, in that order; junction bases with no gene match: 7. This CDR3 region has 14 residues. CDR3 DNA sequence: TGTGCCAGCAGTTACGCGGGAGTAGGTGATACGCAGTATTTT. Translation: CASSYAGVGDTQYF.

In this sample, this clonotype turned up a few times. The chain joins TRBV4-1 to TRBJ1-1; the D gene is possibly TRBD1 (6 bases). V lost 3 bases and J 10 bases, leaving 18 bases between the germline ends. The CDR3 extends over 14 amino acids. Germline V CDR1 and CDR2: MGHRA, YSYEKL. CDR3 nucleotides: TGCGCCAGCAGCCACCCGAGGACAGACCAGGGAGCTTTCTTT. Its translation: CASSHPRTDQGAFF.

V is TRBV10-3 and J is TRBJ1-3, with unresolved D. Germline values: CDR1 ENHRY, CDR2 SYGVKD. Trimming cost V 6 bases and J 3 bases, with 3 bases left between them. The CDR3 extends over 11 amino acids. For the CDR3, the DNA is TGTGCCATCAGAGATGGAAACACCATATATTTT. This sequence encodes CAIRDGNTIYF.

This clonotype has a count of ten or more. The V call is TRBV5-1, the J call TRBJ2-1, with 10 bases matching TRBD2. V lost 1 base and J lost 4; bases outside the gene matches: 5. CDR1 and CDR2 from the germline V gene are SGHRS and YFSETQ. The CDR3 extends over 16 amino acids. This chain's CDR3 is CASSLSGTSEYNEQFF. CDR3 DNA: TGCGCCAGCAGCTTGAGCGGGACTAGCGAATACAATGAGCAGTTCTTC.

The chain has TRBV12-3 or TRBV12-4 and TRBJ1-1; TRBD1 agrees at 9 bases. CDR3 length: 14 residues. With V trimmed by 8 bases and J by 9 bases, 13 bases remained unmatched. CDR3 protein: CASGPRDREFQAFF. In DNA, the CDR3 is TGTGCCAGCGGGCCCCGGGACAGGGAATTTCAAGCTTTCTTT.

This sequence joins TRBV27 and TRBJ2-3; possibly TRBD1 for D (5 bases). V was pared by 6 bases and J by 4 bases, with 11 bases between. The CDR3 consists of 13 residues. CDR1 and CDR2 (germline): MNHEY, SMNVEV (reference sequence). The DNA for the CDR3 is TGTGCCAGCAGAGGTTGGGGCTCAGATACGCAGTATTTT. This translates into CASRGWGSDTQYF.

Ten or more counts support this clonotype. V is TRBV9 and J is TRBJ2-7; D might be TRBD2 (5 bases). Germline V gene data show CDR1 as SGDLS and CDR2 as YYNGEE. V shed 4 bases and J shed 5 bases, with 13 bases lying between them. CDR3 size: 13 residues. The DNA of the CDR3 is TGTGCCAGCAGCCGGGATCCCTCTGACGAGCAGTACTTC. This sequence encodes CASSRDPSDEQYF.

Only a few counts were recorded for this clonotype. V is TRBV6-1 and J is TRBJ1-3; D is possibly TRBD1 (5 bases). Germline CDR1 and CDR2: MNHNS and SASEGT. The V and J ends lost 6 bases and 3 bases respectively, with 9 bases between them. The CDR3 spans 13 residues. DNA for the CDR3: TGTGCCAGCAGAAGACAGAATGGAAACACCATATATTTT. It translates to CASRRQNGNTIYF.

The chain has TRBV5-1 and TRBJ2-7; 7 positions agree with TRBD1. V gave up 0 bases and J gave up 0 bases; unmatched junction bases: 3. CDR1 is SGHRS and CDR2 is YFSETQ in the germline V gene. This CDR3 comprises 15 residues. The CDR3 here is CASSLVGTASYEQYF. CDR3 in DNA: TGCGCCAGCAGCTTGGTGGGGACAGCCTCCTACGAGCAGTACTTC. The full variable domain, its missing parts supplied by reference TRBV5-1 and TRBJ2-7, is KAGVTQTPRYLIKTRGQQVTLSCSPISGHRSVSWYQQTPGQGLQFLFEYFSETQRNKGNFPGRFSGRQFSNSRSEMNVSTLELGDSALYLCASSLVGTASYEQYFGPGTRLTVT.

Ten or more counts support this clonotype. V is TRBV28 and J is TRBJ1-1; TRBD1 might be the D (5 bases). In germline, CDR1 is MDHEN, CDR2 SYDVKM. V lost 6 bases and J lost 0, with 14 bases in between. The CDR3 totals 15 residues. The CDR3 nucleotides are TGTGCCAGCAGACTACCGGGACGGATGAACACTGAAGCTTTCTTT. Translated, it gives CASRLPGRMNTEAFF.

This clonotype was recorded many times. This rearrangement joins TRBV27 to TRBJ1-1; D might be TRBD1 (5 bases). CDR1 and CDR2 from the germline V gene are MNHEY and SMNVEV (reference sequence). CDR3 size: 15 residues. V lost 6 bases and J lost 1, with 15 bases in between. CDR3: CASRYTGTANTEAFF. As DNA, the CDR3 is TGTGCCAGCAGATATACCGGGACGGCGAACACTGAAGCTTTCTTT.

This clonotype has only a few counts. The chain combines TRBV12-3 or TRBV12-4 with TRBJ2-1, with no clear D. The V end lost 4 bases, the J end lost 9 bases, and 10 bases lay between the germline ends. This CDR3 has 12 residues. DNA of the CDR3: TGTGCCAGCAGTTCTTATATACCTGAGCAGTTCTTC. It translates to CASSSYIPEQFF.

This chain links TRBV7-3 with TRBJ2-1, with D hard to call. CDR3 length: 17 amino acids. V lost 2 bases and J lost 7, with 21 bases in between. Germline CDR1 is SGHTA and CDR2 is FQGTGA. CDR3 nucleotide sequence: TGTGCCAGCAGCTTAGTCCCAGTGGGATCTGTAATGAATGAGCAGTTCTTC. Protein sequence: CASSLVPVGSVMNEQFF.

This sequence joins TRBV6-5 and TRBJ2-2, with a possible D match to TRBD1 (5 bases). Trimming removed 3 bases at V and 7 bases at J, with 12 bases between. Germline V lookup: CDR1 MNHEY, CDR2 SVGAGI. The CDR3 sequence is 14 residues long. The CDR3 DNA sequence: TGTGCCAGCAGTTATTCACAGGCCGGCGGGGAGCTGTTTTTT. The encoded protein is CASSYSQAGGELFF.

This clonotype appeared a few times. The V and J genes are TRBV7-2 and TRBJ2-7, with D perhaps matching TRBD1 (5 bases). Trimming stripped 2 bases from V and 3 bases from J, with 17 bases between. This CDR3 has 16 amino acids. CDR1 SGHTA and CDR2 FQGNSA come from the germline V gene. The CDR3 reads CASSLPPPDTDYEQYF. The CDR3 nucleotides read TGTGCCAGCAGCTTACCCCCGCCGGACACTGACTACGAGCAGTACTTC.